One TCR beta chain is described in this entry. The data were taken from a study of blood T cell repertoires in COVID-19. About the study: Samples of COVID-19 (acute and convalescent) were obtained from the United States, Italy and Spain. Sample material is recorded as cDNA or gDNA derived from T cells, B-cell-depleted T cells, or PBMCs.

Here immunoSEQ multiplex PCR was the method, and the copy in TCRdb shows in-frame clones only, minus some. Here the sample spans over 90,000 clones, more than 75% being singletons. V was pared by 4 bases and J by 0 bases, with 6 bases of the junction left unmatched. The V gene's germline CDR1 is SGHNT and CDR2 YYREEE (reference sequence). The CDR3 runs 16 residues. The source of this sequence is a human donor in a cohort sampled during active COVID-19. V gene TRBV5-4 combines with J gene TRBJ1-1; 10 bases line up with TRBD1. Sequenced input: peripheral blood. As DNA, the CDR3 is TGTGCCAGCAGCGCGGGACAGGGGAGGATGAACACTGAAGCTTTCTTT. It translates to CASSAGQGRMNTEAFF.